This T cell receptor (beta chain) was recovered during a study of T cells after yellow fever vaccination. V gave up 4 bases and J gave up 10 bases, with 8 bases separating them. Germline assignment: CDR1 MGHDK and CDR2 SYGVNS. CDR3 length: 11 amino acids. TCRdb redid the calling of the 5' RACE reads with MiXCR, one entry per CDR3 protein. The sample has approximately 510,000 distinct CDR3 sequences, roughly a fifth seen once. This specimen was PBMCs, taken 21 days after the first yellow fever vaccination. This TCR was sampled from a man between 18 and 29 years old who received the YFV17D yellow fever vaccine. V and J are TRBV25-1 and TRBJ1-3; no firm D call. The CDR3 sequence: CASSALGTIYF. DNA of the CDR3: TGTGCCAGCAGTGCCCTCGGAACCATATATTTT. The full variable domain, in which reference TRBV25-1 and TRBJ1-3 provide the parts outside the CDR3, is EADIYQTPRYLVIGTGKKITLECSQTMGHDKMYWYQQDPGMELHLIHYSYGVNSTEKGDLSSESTVSRIRTEHFPLTLESARPSHTSQYLCASSALGTIYFGEGSWLTVV.